This T cell receptor beta chain was identified in a study of regulatory T cells in long-lasting Graves disease. To make TCR beta libraries, researchers used iRepertoire HTBI primers and Arm-PCR of CDR3 regions. Per the study methods: Among the samples, 60 to 75 TRBV and 14 to 15 TRBJ segments were identified. MiXCR, run by TCRdb on the multiplex PCR reads, gives a single entry per CDR3 protein. TCRdb, not the authors, supplied the V and J calls. The table includes 560,000 or so distinct CDR3 sequences, around 16% detected once. The CDR3 covers 17 residues. Trimming stripped 0 bases from V and 2 bases from J, with 15 bases between. Germline V gene sequence: CDR1 SGHAT, CDR2 FQNNGV. Documented time point: newly diagnosed GD, antithyroid drugs for less than 3 months. Following extraction of RNA from PBMCs, that RNA was used to make the TCR library. This sample was shared with a second study, whose subject was T cells in Graves' hyperthyroidism and ophthalmopathy.

This receptor was identified in a man aged 18 to 30 with Graves disease. This sequence joins TRBV11-2 and TRBJ2-3, with D possibly matching TRBD2 (6 bases). Here the sequenced sample was peripheral blood mononuclear cells (PBMCs), taken at new diagnosis, from a patient treated with antithyroid drugs. CDR3 region: CASSLEGLAGNTDTQYF. CDR3 nucleotide sequence: TGTGCCAGCAGCTTAGAGGGGTTGGCGGGAAACACAGATACGCAGTATTTT.